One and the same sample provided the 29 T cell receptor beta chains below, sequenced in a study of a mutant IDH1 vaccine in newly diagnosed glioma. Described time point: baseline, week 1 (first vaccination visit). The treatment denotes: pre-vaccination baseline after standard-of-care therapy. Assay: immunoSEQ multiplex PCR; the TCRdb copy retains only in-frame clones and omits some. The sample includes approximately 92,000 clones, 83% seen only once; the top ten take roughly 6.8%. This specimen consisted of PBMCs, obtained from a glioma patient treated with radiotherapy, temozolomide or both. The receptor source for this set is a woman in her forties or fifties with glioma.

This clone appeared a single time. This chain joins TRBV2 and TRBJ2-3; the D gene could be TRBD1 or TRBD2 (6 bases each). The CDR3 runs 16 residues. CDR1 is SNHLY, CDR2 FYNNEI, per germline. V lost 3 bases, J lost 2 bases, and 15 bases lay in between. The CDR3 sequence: CASSEGWGAHTDTQYF. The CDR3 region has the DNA TGTGCCAGCAGTGAGGGGTGGGGGGCCCACACAGATACGCAGTATTTT.

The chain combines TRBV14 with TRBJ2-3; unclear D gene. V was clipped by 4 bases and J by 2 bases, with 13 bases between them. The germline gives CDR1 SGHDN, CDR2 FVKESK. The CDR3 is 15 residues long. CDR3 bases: TGTGCCAGCAGCCCGCTAAGTCCTCCCACAGATACGCAGTATTTT. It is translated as CASSPLSPPTDTQYF. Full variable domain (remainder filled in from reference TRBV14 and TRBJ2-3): EAGVTQFPSHSVIEKGQTVTLRCDPISGHDNLYWYRRVMGKEIKFLLHFVKESKQDESGMPNNRFLAERTGGTYSTLKVQPAELEDSGVYFCASSPLSPPTDTQYFGPGTRLTVL.

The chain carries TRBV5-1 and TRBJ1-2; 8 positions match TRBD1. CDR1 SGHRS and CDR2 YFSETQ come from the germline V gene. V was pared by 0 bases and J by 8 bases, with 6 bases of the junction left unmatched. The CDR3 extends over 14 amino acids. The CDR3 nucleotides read TGCGCCAGCAGCTTGGCCCAGGGGGCGCGGGGCTACACCTTC. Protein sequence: CASSLAQGARGYTF.

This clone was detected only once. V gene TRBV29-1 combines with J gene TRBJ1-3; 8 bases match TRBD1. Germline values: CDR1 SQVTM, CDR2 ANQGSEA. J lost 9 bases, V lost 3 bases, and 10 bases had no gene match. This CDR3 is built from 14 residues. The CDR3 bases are TGCAGCGTTGATGGAGGGACAGGCGGCTCCACCATATATTTT. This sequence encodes CSVDGGTGGSTIYF.

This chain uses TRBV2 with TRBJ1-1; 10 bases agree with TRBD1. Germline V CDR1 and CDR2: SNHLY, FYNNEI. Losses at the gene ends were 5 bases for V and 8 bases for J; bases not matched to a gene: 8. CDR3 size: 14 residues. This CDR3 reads CASSNMPGQGEAFF. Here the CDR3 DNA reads TGTGCCAGCAGTAACATGCCGGGACAGGGGGAAGCTTTCTTT.

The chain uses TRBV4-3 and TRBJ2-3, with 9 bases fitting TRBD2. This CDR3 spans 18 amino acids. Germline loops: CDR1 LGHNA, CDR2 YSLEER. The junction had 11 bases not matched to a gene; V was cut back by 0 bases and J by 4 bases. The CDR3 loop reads CASSQDQRGALAADTQYF. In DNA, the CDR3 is TGCGCCAGCAGCCAAGACCAGCGGGGGGCCCTTGCGGCAGATACGCAGTATTTT.

CDR3 in amino acids: CASSQQGISGEKLFF. CDR3 DNA: TGTGCCAGCAGCCAGCAGGGGATATCGGGTGAAAAACTGTTTTTT. V usage is TRBV2 and J usage is TRBJ1-4; tentative D call: TRBD1 (6 bases). The CDR3 is 15 amino acids. Between the trimmed V and J ends, which lost 6 bases and 7 bases, there was a span of 18 bases. In germline, CDR1 is SNHLY, CDR2 FYNNEI. The full variable domain, its missing parts supplied by reference TRBV2 and TRBJ1-4, is EPEVTQTPSHQVTQMGQEVILRCVPISNHLYFYWYRQILGQKVEFLVSFYNNEISEKSEIFDDQFSVERPDGSNFTLKIRSTKLEDSAMYFCASSQQGISGEKLFFGSGTQLSVL.

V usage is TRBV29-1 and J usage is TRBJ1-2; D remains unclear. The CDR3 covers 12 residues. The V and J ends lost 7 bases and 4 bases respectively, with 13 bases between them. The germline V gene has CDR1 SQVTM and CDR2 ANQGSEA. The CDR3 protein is CSGTRATYGYTF. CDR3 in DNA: TGCAGCGGGACCCGGGCCACCTATGGCTACACCTTC. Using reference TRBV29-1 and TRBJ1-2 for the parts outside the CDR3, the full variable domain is SAVISQKPSRDICQRGTSLTIQCQVDSQVTMMFWYRQQPGQSLTLIATANQGSEATYESGFVIDKFPISRPNLTFSTLTVSNMSPEDSSIYLCSGTRATYGYTFGSGTRLTVV.

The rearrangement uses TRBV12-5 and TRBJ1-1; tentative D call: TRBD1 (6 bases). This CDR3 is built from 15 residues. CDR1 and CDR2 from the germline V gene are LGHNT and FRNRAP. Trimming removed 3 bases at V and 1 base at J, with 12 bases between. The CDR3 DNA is TGTGCTAGTGGTTTTTATGGACAGTCGAACACTGAAGCTTTCTTT. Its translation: CASGFYGQSNTEAFF.

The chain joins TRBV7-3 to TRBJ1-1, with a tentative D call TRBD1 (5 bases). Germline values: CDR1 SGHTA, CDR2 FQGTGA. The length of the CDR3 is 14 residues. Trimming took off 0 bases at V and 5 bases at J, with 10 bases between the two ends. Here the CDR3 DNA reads TGTGCCAGCAGCTTAACAGGGGAAGGGACTGAAGCTTTCTTT. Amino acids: CASSLTGEGTEAFF.

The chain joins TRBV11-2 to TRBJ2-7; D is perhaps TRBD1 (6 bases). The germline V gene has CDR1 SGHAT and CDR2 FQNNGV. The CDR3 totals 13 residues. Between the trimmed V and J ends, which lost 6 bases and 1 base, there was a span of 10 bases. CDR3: CASRVTGSYEQYF. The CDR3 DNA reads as TGTGCCAGCAGGGTAACAGGGTCCTACGAGCAGTACTTC.

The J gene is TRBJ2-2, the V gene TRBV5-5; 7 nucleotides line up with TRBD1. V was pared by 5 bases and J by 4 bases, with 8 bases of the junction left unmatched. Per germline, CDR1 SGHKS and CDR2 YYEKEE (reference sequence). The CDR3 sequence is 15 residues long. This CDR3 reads CASRLQGSATGELFF. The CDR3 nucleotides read TGTGCCAGCAGATTACAGGGGTCGGCCACCGGGGAGCTGTTTTTT.

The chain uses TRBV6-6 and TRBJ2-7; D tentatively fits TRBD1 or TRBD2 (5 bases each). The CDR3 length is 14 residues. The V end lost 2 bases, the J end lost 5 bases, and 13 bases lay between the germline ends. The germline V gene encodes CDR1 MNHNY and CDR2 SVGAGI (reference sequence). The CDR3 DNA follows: TGTGCCAGCAGTTACGAGGGGCGACGCAACGAGCAGTACTTC. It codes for CASSYEGRRNEQYF.

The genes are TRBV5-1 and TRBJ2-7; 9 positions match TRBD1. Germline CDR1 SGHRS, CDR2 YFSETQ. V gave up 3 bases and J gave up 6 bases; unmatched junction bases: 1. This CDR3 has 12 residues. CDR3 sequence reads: CASSSGQGEQYF. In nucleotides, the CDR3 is TGCGCCAGCAGCTCGGGACAGGGCGAGCAGTACTTC.

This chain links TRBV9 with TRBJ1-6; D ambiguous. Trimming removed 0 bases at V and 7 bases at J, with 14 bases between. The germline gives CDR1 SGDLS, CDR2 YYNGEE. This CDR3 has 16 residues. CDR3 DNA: TGTGCCAGCAGCGTAGGTCACCCTTCGGAGAATTCACCCCTCCACTTT. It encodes CASSVGHPSENSPLHF.

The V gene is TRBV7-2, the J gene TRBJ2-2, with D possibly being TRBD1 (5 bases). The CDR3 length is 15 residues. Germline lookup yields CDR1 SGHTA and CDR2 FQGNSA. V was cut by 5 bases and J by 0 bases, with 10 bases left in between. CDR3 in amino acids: CASSPVRANTGELFF. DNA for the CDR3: TGTGCCAGCAGCCCCGTCAGGGCGAACACCGGGGAGCTGTTTTTT.

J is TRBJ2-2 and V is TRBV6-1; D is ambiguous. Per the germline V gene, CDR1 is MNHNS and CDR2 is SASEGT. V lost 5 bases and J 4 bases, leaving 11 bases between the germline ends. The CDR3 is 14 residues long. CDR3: CASSISHRTGELFF. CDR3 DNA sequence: TGTGCCAGCAGTATCTCGCACCGCACCGGGGAGCTGTTTTTT.

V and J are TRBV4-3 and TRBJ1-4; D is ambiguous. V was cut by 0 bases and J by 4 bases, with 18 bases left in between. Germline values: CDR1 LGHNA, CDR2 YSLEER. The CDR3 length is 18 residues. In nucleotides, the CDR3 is TGCGCCAGCAGCCAAGACCCTCACGGGTCGGTGGGTAATGAAAAACTGTTTTTT. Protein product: CASSQDPHGSVGNEKLFF.

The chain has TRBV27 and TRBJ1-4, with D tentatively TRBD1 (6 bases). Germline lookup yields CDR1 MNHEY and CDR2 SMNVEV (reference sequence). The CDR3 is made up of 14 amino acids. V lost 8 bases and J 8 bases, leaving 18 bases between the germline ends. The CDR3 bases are TGTGCCAGCGCCTTGACGGGGGCAAGGGAAAAACTGTTTTTT. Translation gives CASALTGAREKLFF.

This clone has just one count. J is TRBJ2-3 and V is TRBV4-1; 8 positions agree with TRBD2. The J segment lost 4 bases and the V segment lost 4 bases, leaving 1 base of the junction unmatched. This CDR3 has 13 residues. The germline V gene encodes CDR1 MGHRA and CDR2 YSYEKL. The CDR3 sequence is CASSPGLADTQYF. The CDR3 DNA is TGCGCCAGCAGCCCGGGACTAGCAGATACGCAGTATTTT.

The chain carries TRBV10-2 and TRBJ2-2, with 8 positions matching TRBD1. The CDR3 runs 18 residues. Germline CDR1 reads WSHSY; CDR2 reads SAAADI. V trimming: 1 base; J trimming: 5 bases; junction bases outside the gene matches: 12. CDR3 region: CASSELTGASVATGELFF. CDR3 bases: TGCGCCAGCAGTGAGTTGACAGGGGCGTCGGTCGCTACCGGGGAGCTGTTTTTT.

The CDR3 sequence: CAWSKAAKRPYGYTF. The DNA of the CDR3 is TGTGCCTGGAGTAAGGCTGCGAAAAGGCCCTATGGCTACACCTTC. This chain connects TRBV30 to TRBJ1-2; D gene uncertain. Deletions cut 2 bases from V and 4 bases from J, with 17 bases between. The CDR3 has 15 amino acids. Per germline, CDR1 GTSNPN and CDR2 SVGIG (reference sequence).

The DNA for the CDR3 is TGTGCCAGTAGGACAGGGCCTAACTATGGCTACACCTTC. It specifies CASRTGPNYGYTF. The J gene is TRBJ1-2, the V gene TRBV19, with TRBD1 identical over 7 bases. This CDR3 is 13 amino acids long. Germline values: CDR1 LNHDA, CDR2 SQIVND (reference sequence). The V gene end was trimmed by 6 bases and the J gene end by 0 bases; junction bases not matched to a gene: 1.

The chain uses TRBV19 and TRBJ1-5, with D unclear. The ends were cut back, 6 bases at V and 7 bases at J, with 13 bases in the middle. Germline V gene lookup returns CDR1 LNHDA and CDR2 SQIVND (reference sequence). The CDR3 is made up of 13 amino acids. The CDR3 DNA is TGTGCCAGTAGGACTTCATCAAACCAGCCCCAGCATTTT. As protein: CASRTSSNQPQHF. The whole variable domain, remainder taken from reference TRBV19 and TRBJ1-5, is DGGITQSPKYLFRKEGQNVTLSCEQNLNHDAMYWYRQDPGQGLRLIYYSQIVNDFQKGDIAEGYSVSREKKESFPLTVTSAQKNPTAFYLCASRTSSNQPQHFGDGTRLSIL.

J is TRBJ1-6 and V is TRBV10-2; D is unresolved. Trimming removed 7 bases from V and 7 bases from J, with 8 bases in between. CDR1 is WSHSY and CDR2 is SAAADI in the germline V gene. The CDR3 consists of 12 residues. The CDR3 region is CASTGVNSPLHF. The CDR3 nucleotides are TGCGCCAGCACCGGAGTCAATTCACCCCTCCACTTT.

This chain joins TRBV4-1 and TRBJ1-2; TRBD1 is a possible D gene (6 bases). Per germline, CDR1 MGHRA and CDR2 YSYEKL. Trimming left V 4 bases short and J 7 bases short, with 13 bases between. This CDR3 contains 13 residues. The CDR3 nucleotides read TGCGCCAGCAGCCTTTCAGGGGCAGCTGGCTACACCTTC. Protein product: CASSLSGAAGYTF.

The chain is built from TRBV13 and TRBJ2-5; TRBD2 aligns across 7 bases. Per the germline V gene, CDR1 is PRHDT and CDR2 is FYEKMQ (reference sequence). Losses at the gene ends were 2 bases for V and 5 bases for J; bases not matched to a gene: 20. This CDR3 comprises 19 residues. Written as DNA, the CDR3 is TGTGCCAGCAGCTTATTTGTAGCGGGCCACAGTGGGGATTGGGAGACCCAGTACTTC. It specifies CASSLFVAGHSGDWETQYF.

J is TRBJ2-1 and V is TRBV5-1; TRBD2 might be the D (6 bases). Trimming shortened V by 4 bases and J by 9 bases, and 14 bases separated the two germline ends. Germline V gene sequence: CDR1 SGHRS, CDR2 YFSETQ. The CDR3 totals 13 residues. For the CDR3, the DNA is TGCGCCAGCAGCCCAGACCTCGGGGGTGAGCAGTTCTTC. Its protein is CASSPDLGGEQFF.

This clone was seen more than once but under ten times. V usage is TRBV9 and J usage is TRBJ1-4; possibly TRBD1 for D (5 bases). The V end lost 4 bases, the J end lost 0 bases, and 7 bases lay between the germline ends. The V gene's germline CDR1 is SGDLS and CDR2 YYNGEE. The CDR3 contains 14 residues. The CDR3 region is CASSWGTTNEKLFF. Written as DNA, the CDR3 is TGTGCCAGCAGCTGGGGCACAACTAATGAAAAACTGTTTTTT. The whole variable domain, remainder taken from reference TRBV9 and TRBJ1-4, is DSGVTQTPKHLITATGQRVTLRCSPRSGDLSVYWYQQSLDQGLQFLIQYYNGEERAKGNILERFSAQQFPDLHSELNLSSLELGDSALYFCASSWGTTNEKLFFGSGTQLSVL.